Listed below are T cell receptor beta chains from one sample, sequenced in a study of a mutant IDH1 vaccine in newly diagnosed glioma. Antigens of these TCRs are unknown. The method was immunoSEQ multiplex PCR; TCRdb's version includes in-frame clones alone and lacks a portion of them. The data show tens of thousands of clones, roughly 74% seen once. The sequenced sample was PBMCs, obtained from a glioma patient whose treatment included an IDH1 peptide vaccine. Receptor source: a man in his fifties with glioma. Both conserved end residues are part of each CDR3. The order of the fields is CDR3 protein, V gene, D gene, J gene, clone size. D genes are given only for firm matches. Clone size is shown for a subset of rows, as once, few, many or a class of expanded clone.

CASSDPQGGGANVLTF	TRBV5-4	NA	TRBJ2-6	NA
CAWSVPGQPQHF	TRBV30	NA	TRBJ1-5	NA
CASSLDSTYEQYF	TRBV2	NA	TRBJ2-7	NA
CASSVPQGTMNTEAFF	TRBV19	NA	TRBJ1-1	NA
CASSLGQNYGYTF	TRBV7-9	NA	TRBJ1-2	NA
CASSPTSGFTDTQYF	TRBV18	TRBD2	TRBJ2-3	NA
CASSVASGTGPGPQHF	TRBV6-1	TRBD1	TRBJ1-5	NA
CASSSGSSGNTIYF	TRBV27	NA	TRBJ1-3	NA
CAWTLAGGRKETQYF	TRBV30	TRBD2	TRBJ2-5	NA
CAWRVAAGELFF	TRBV30	NA	TRBJ2-2	NA
CASSYSGQGAYEQYF	TRBV6-5	TRBD1	TRBJ2-7	NA
CAWSVLGPFGNTIYF	TRBV30	NA	TRBJ1-3	NA
CASSLDEGRTEAFF	TRBV7-8	NA	TRBJ1-1	many
CASSGDRETDTQYF	TRBV2	TRBD1	TRBJ2-3	once
CASSETSWTYGYTF	TRBV6-1	NA	TRBJ1-2	many
CASSWDSSSYEQYF	TRBV18	TRBD1	TRBJ2-7	NA